The sequence of this T cell receptor (beta chain) was determined in a study of cytomegalovirus exposure and HLA in healthy donors. On the study more broadly: Both the 120 or so validation repertoires and the approximately 670 first-cohort repertoires used the same platform, as reported by a later analysis. Study-wide findings and caveats: A list of roughly 160 TCR beta chains associated with cytomegalovirus was given. Cytomegalovirus status was reportedly diagnosed by the classifier with high specificity and sensitivity.

CDR1 SGHNT and CDR2 YYREEE come from the germline V gene (reference sequence). Unmatched junction bases numbered 4, after V lost 4 bases and J lost 6 bases. This CDR3 comprises 15 residues. In the case of this clone: The antigen is unknown.

Method: immunoSEQ multiplex PCR; TCRdb's copy keeps in-frame clones and lacks some. The sample has tens of thousands of clones, more than 70% seen once. The chain has TRBV5-4 and TRBJ2-1; 13 bases align to TRBD2. This clonotype was sampled from a woman younger than 35 in good health and CMV-seropositive. Sequencing used PBMCs. For the CDR3, the DNA is TGTGCCAGCAGCAAACTAGCGGGGGGGCTCAATGAGCAGTTCTTC. Translated, it gives CASSKLAGGLNEQFF.